Following are 27 T cell receptor beta chains from one sample sequenced in a study of human T cells and chemical hapten exposure. TCRdb recomputed calls from the RACE reads with MiXCR, one row per CDR3 protein. The table has about 190,000 distinct CDR3 sequences, under 25% seen once. Time point specified: patch test 3, about 24 weeks after DPC sensitization. Treatment denoted: therapeutic diphenylcyclopropenone sensitization with weekly scalp DPC. Sequenced here: whole blood, sampled in connection with sensitization to the hapten diphenylcyclopropenone (DPC). These receptors were obtained from a woman between 40 and 55 years old with alopecia areata. Some clones in this sample may be carry-over from other donors' samples.

The J gene is TRBJ2-1, the V gene TRBV20-1; 8 positions agree with TRBD1. V was clipped by 0 bases and J by 7 bases; unmatched bases: 14. There are 17 residues in the CDR3. Germline CDR1 reads DFQATT; CDR2 reads SNEGSKA (reference sequence). Here the CDR3 reads CSARDQGQGAGWNEQFF. For the CDR3, the DNA is TGCAGTGCTAGAGATCAGGGGCAGGGGGCCGGATGGAATGAGCAGTTCTTC.

This clonotype has a handful of counts. This rearrangement joins TRBV28 to TRBJ1-2; D perhaps matches TRBD1 (6 bases). Germline assignment: CDR1 MDHEN and CDR2 SYDVKM. V lost 4 bases and J lost 10, with 16 bases in between. The CDR3 is 13 residues long. The CDR3 coding sequence is TGTGCCAGCAGTTCCGGGACACCCTTTAACTACACCTTC. This codes for CASSSGTPFNYTF.

The chain links TRBV5-5 to TRBJ2-1; D may match TRBD1 or TRBD2 (5 bases each). V lost 7 bases, J lost 4 bases, and 15 bases lay in between. The CDR3 contains 14 residues. Germline V gene data show CDR1 as SGHKS and CDR2 as YYEKEE (reference sequence). In DNA, the CDR3 is TGTGCCAGCTCGCGAGGGGATTCTTACAATGAGCAGTTCTTC. As protein: CASSRGDSYNEQFF.

This clonotype came up a few times. This chain joins TRBV29-1 and TRBJ2-7; TRBD2 matches at 10 bases. The germline gives CDR1 SQVTM, CDR2 ANQGSEA. The CDR3 length is 13 residues. J was trimmed by 4 bases and V by 6 bases; bases with no gene match: 6. CDR3 sequence: CSVASGSSYEQYF. The CDR3 DNA sequence: TGCAGCGTCGCTAGCGGGAGTAGTTACGAGCAGTACTTC.

V and J are TRBV30 and TRBJ2-7; D is unresolved. V shed 2 bases and J shed 6 bases, with 11 bases lying between them. Germline V gives CDR1 GTSNPN, CDR2 SVGIG (reference sequence). The CDR3 runs 12 residues. The CDR3 nucleotides are TGTGCCTGGAGTCCCCACTGGGGCGAGCAGTACTTC. Its protein is CAWSPHWGEQYF.

In regard to this clonotype: The junction does not match germline at one end; this may be a read error. This chain joins TRBV29-1 and TRBJ2-5; D is perhaps TRBD1 or TRBD2 (6 bases each). Germline V lookup: CDR1 SQVTM, CDR2 ANQGSEA. The CDR3 has 11 amino acids. CDR3 nucleotides: TGCAGCGCGGGGGCAGGGGCCATTTCGATCTTC. Its translation is CSAGAGAISIF.

This chain links TRBV12-3 or TRBV12-4 with TRBJ1-6; D is unclear. V was trimmed by 5 bases and J by 14 bases, leaving 10 bases between them. The CDR3 extends over 11 amino acids. The CDR3 DNA sequence: TGTGCCAGCAGTCTAAGCCTAACCCTCCACTTT. Its protein is CASSLSLTLHF.

This sequence joins TRBV24-1 and TRBJ2-1; TRBD1 matches at 8 bases. Germline lookup yields CDR1 KGHDR and CDR2 SFDVKD. This CDR3 has 15 residues. The V gene end was trimmed by 10 bases and the J gene end by 7 bases; junction bases not matched to a gene: 14. The CDR3 loop reads CATDRTGSGGNEQFF. The DNA of the CDR3 is TGTGCCACTGACCGGACAGGGAGTGGAGGGAATGAGCAGTTCTTC.

This clonotype was counted between two and nine times. V is TRBV7-6 and J is TRBJ2-1, with D possibly being TRBD2 (6 bases). CDR3 length: 15 amino acids. The germline V and J ends were trimmed by 0 bases and 9 bases, with 15 bases remaining between them. Germline values: CDR1 SGHVS, CDR2 FNYEAQ. CDR3 nucleotide sequence: TGTGCCAGCAGCTTAGCGTCTGAGACTAGGGGTGAGCAGTTCTTC. It yields the protein CASSLASETRGEQFF.

The chain combines TRBV29-1 with TRBJ2-1; TRBD2 matches at 10 bases. CDR1 and CDR2 from the germline V gene are SQVTM and ANQGSEA. V was pared by 8 bases and J by 4 bases, with 11 bases of the junction left unmatched. CDR3 length: 15 residues. The CDR3 sequence: CSSPNPSGSYNEQFF. CDR3 DNA: TGCAGCTCCCCAAACCCTAGCGGGAGTTACAATGAGCAGTTCTTC.

This clonotype came up a few times. The genes are TRBV6-5 and TRBJ2-7; the match to TRBD2 covers 7 bases. The CDR3 runs 16 residues. V lost 0 bases to trimming and J lost 2 bases; unmatched junction nucleotides: 7. Germline V lookup: CDR1 MNHEY, CDR2 SVGAGI. The CDR3 DNA follows: TGTGCCAGCAGTTACTCTCTCGGCGGGAGCCCCTACGAGCAGTACTTC. It translates to CASSYSLGGSPYEQYF.

The V gene is TRBV20-1, the J gene TRBJ2-5, with 9 nucleotides matching TRBD2. Germline values: CDR1 DFQATT, CDR2 SNEGSKA (reference sequence). The CDR3 spans 17 residues. V lost 2 bases, J lost 6 bases, and 16 bases stayed unmatched. As DNA, the CDR3 is TGCAGTGCTAGACCACCTAGCGGGACTACCCTTGGGAAGACCCAGTACTTC. It is translated as CSARPPSGTTLGKTQYF.

This chain uses TRBV6-2 or TRBV6-3 with TRBJ2-1, with TRBD1 identical over 7 bases. With 2 bases clipped from V and 2 bases from J, the junction kept 3 bases outside the gene matches. Germline assignment: CDR1 MNHEY and CDR2 SVGEGT. This CDR3 is built from 15 residues. CDR3 sequence: CASSYQQGAYNEQFF. The CDR3 bases are TGTGCCAGCAGTTACCAGCAGGGGGCCTACAATGAGCAGTTCTTC.

The chain is built from TRBV27 and TRBJ2-6, with D tentatively TRBD1 or TRBD2 (5 bases each). The V end was cut by 6 bases, the J end by 2 bases, with 14 bases between. The CDR3 sequence is 16 residues long. Germline V gene lookup returns CDR1 MNHEY and CDR2 SMNVEV (reference sequence). The CDR3 loop reads CASSRARGAGANVLTF. The CDR3 nucleotides read TGTGCCAGCAGCCGCGCCCGAGGGGCTGGGGCCAACGTCCTGACTTTC.

The chain couples TRBV4-1 to TRBJ1-4; D remains ambiguous. V dropped 4 bases and J dropped 7 bases, with 13 bases sitting between them. The CDR3 extends over 14 amino acids. Germline V gives CDR1 MGHRA, CDR2 YSYEKL. CDR3 amino acids: CASSPPGEGEKLFF. The CDR3 nucleotides are TGCGCCAGCAGCCCCCCGGGAGAAGGTGAAAAACTGTTTTTT.

Here the CDR3 DNA reads TGCAGTGCTAGGGGACAGGTCTCCTACGAGCAGTACTTC. Protein product: CSARGQVSYEQYF. This sequence joins TRBV20-1 and TRBJ2-7; 8 bases map to TRBD1. Germline lookup yields CDR1 DFQATT and CDR2 SNEGSKA (reference sequence). This CDR3 is 13 amino acids long. J lost 0 bases, V lost 3 bases, and 1 base had no gene match.

This clonotype has just a few counts. CDR3 DNA: TGTGCCAGCAGTTTTCGACAGGGGAGGCAGCCCCAGCATTTT. The encoded protein is CASSFRQGRQPQHF. This chain joins TRBV6-5 and TRBJ1-5, with 8 bases that match TRBD1. There are 14 residues in the CDR3. Germline loops: CDR1 MNHEY, CDR2 SVGAGI. The junction had 6 bases not matched to a gene; V was cut back by 4 bases and J by 7 bases.

The chain employs TRBV5-5 and TRBJ2-1; D might be TRBD2 (5 bases). The CDR3 length is 16 residues. V lost 6 bases, J lost 8 bases, and 24 bases lay in between. The germline CDR1 and CDR2 sequences are SGHKS and YYEKEE (reference sequence). CDR3 coding DNA: TGTGCCAGCACCTCCCAGGCCAGCGGATCCTTTTATGAGCAGTTCTTC. Its translation is CASTSQASGSFYEQFF.

This clonotype was seen more than once but under ten times. The V call is TRBV6-1, the J call TRBJ2-7; perhaps TRBD2 as D (5 bases). Looked up from germline, CDR1 is MNHNS and CDR2 is SASEGT. V shed 4 bases and J shed 3 bases, with 16 bases lying between them. This CDR3 is built from 15 residues. CDR3 loop: CASSAPAGTDYEQYF. The CDR3 DNA follows: TGTGCCAGCAGTGCCCCGGCGGGCACAGACTACGAGCAGTACTTC.

V is TRBV29-1 and J is TRBJ1-1; TRBD1 agrees at 7 bases. Per germline, CDR1 SQVTM and CDR2 ANQGSEA. Germline trimming cut 7 bases from V and 4 bases from J; bases unmatched to any gene: 6. CDR3 size: 12 residues. This chain's CDR3 is CSAKTGTTEAFF. The CDR3 DNA sequence: TGCAGCGCCAAGACAGGGACCACTGAAGCTTTCTTT. The complete variable domain, with remaining parts taken from reference TRBV29-1 and TRBJ1-1, reads SAVISQKPSRDICQRGTSLTIQCQVDSQVTMMFWYRQQPGQSLTLIATANQGSEATYESGFVIDKFPISRPNLTFSTLTVSNMSPEDSSIYLCSAKTGTTEAFFGQGTRLTVV.

The chain couples TRBV4-2 to TRBJ2-1, with 7 bases aligning to TRBD1. Losses at the gene ends were 1 base for V and 9 bases for J; bases not matched to a gene: 6. The CDR3 covers 14 residues. Per the germline V gene, CDR1 is LGHNA and CDR2 is YNFKEQ. As DNA, the CDR3 is TGTGCCAGCAGCCAAGTACAGACAGGGAGTGAGCAGTTCTTC. As protein: CASSQVQTGSEQFF.

This clonotype was recorded a few times. CDR3 in DNA: TGCAGCGTTGAGACTAGCGGGAGGTATACAGATACGCAGTATTTT. This codes for CSVETSGRYTDTQYF. The J gene is TRBJ2-3, the V gene TRBV29-1, with 13 positions matching TRBD2. CDR1 and CDR2 (germline): SQVTM, ANQGSEA. The CDR3 covers 15 residues. V gave up 3 bases and J gave up 3 bases; unmatched junction bases: 3.

The chain is built from TRBV9 and TRBJ2-3, with no clear D. The CDR3 extends over 14 amino acids. CDR1 is SGDLS, CDR2 YYNGEE, per germline. V was cut by 0 bases and J by 4 bases, with 9 bases left in between. The CDR3 region is CASSVVAVPDTQYF. The CDR3, as DNA: TGTGCCAGCAGCGTAGTAGCAGTTCCAGATACGCAGTATTTT. Complete variable domain (other parts from reference TRBV9 and TRBJ2-3): DSGVTQTPKHLITATGQRVTLRCSPRSGDLSVYWYQQSLDQGLQFLIQYYNGEERAKGNILERFSAQQFPDLHSELNLSSLELGDSALYFCASSVVAVPDTQYFGPGTRLTVL.

This clonotype showed up many times. The chain has TRBV29-1 and TRBJ2-4; D gene ambiguous. The CDR3 extends over 11 amino acids. Germline V gene sequence: CDR1 SQVTM, CDR2 ANQGSEA. Trimming left V 4 bases short and J 6 bases short, with 7 bases between. CDR3 region: CSVVKGNIQYF. In DNA form, the CDR3 reads TGCAGCGTTGTTAAGGGAAACATTCAGTACTTC.

The genes are TRBV27 and TRBJ1-5, with 12 positions matching TRBD1. Losses at the gene ends were 6 bases for V and 7 bases for J; bases not matched to a gene: 16. Germline-derived CDR1 and CDR2 are MNHEY and SMNVEV (reference sequence). The CDR3 is 18 residues long. For the CDR3, the DNA is TGTGCCAGCAGCCCTACTGCCGCCGGGACAGGGGGCTGGCAGCCCCAGCATTTT. Translation gives CASSPTAAGTGGWQPQHF.

In its sample, this clonotype was seen a few times. The chain recombines TRBV12-3 or TRBV12-4 with TRBJ2-1; 13 nucleotides match TRBD2. V trimming: 2 bases; J trimming: 8 bases; junction bases outside the gene matches: 3. The length of the CDR3 is 15 residues. CDR3 DNA: TGTGCCAGCAGTTTAACTAGCGGGAGGGCAGATGAGCAGTTCTTC. It yields the protein CASSLTSGRADEQFF.

This clonotype was detected many times. The chain combines TRBV28 with TRBJ2-1; 9 positions match TRBD2. CDR1 and CDR2 from the germline V gene are MDHEN and SYDVKM. V lost 6 bases to trimming and J lost 2 bases; unmatched junction nucleotides: 8. This CDR3 contains 16 residues. This CDR3 reads CASRYSGSGTYNEQFF. Here the CDR3 DNA reads TGTGCCAGCAGGTATAGCGGGAGCGGCACCTACAATGAGCAGTTCTTC. Variable domain in full (rest from reference TRBV28 and TRBJ2-1): DVKVTQSSRYLVKRTGEKVFLECVQDMDHENMFWYRQDPGLGLRLIYFSYDVKMKEKGDIPEGYSVSREKKERFSLILESASTNQTSMYLCASRYSGSGTYNEQFFGPGTRLTVL.